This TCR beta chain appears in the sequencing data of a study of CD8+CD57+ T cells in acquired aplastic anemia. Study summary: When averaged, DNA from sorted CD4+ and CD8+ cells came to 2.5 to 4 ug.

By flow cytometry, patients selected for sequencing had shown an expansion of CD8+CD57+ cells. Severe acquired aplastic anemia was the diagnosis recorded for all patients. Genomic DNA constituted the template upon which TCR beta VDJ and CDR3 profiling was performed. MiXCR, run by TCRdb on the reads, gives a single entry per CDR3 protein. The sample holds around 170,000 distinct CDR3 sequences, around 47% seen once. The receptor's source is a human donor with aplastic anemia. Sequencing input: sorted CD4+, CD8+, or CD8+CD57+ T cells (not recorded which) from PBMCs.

The chain's CDR3 is CTGQWAFGNTEAFF. The DNA for the CDR3 is TGCACGGGACAGTGGGCTTTCGGGAACACTGAAGCTTTCTTT. The chain carries TRBV29-1 and TRBJ1-1; TRBD1 agrees at 7 bases. CDR3 length: 14 residues. Germline V CDR1 and CDR2: SQVTM, ANQGSEA.